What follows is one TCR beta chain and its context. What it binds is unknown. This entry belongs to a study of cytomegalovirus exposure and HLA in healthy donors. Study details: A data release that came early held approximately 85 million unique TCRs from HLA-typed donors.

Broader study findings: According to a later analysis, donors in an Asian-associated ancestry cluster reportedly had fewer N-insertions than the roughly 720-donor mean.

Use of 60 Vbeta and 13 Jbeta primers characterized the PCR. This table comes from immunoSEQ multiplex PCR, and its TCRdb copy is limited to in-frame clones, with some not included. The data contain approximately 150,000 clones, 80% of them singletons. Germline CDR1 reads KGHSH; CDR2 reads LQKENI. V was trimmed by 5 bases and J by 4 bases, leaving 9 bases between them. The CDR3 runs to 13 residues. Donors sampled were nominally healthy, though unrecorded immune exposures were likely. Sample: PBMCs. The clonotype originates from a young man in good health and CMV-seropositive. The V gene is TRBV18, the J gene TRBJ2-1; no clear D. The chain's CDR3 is CASSDSTYNEQFF. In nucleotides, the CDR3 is TGTGCCAGCTCAGACTCAACTTACAATGAGCAGTTCTTC.